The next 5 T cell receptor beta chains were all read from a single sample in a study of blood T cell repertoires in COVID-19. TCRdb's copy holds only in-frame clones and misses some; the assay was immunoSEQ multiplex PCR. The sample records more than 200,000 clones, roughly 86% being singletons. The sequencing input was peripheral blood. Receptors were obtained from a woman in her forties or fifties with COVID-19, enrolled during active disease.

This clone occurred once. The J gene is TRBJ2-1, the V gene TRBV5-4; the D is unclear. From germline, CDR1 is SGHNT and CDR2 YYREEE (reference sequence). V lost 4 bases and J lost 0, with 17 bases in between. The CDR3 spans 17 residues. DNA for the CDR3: TGTGCCAGCAGCCCTTCCAACTCGCGCGGCTCCTACAATGAGCAGTTCTTC. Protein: CASSPSNSRGSYNEQFF.

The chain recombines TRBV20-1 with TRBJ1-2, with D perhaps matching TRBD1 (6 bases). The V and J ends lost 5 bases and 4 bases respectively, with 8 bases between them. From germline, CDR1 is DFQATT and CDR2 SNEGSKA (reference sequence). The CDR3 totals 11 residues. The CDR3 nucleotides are TGCAGTGCTTGGGGGCCCTATGGCTACACCTTC. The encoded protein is CSAWGPYGYTF.

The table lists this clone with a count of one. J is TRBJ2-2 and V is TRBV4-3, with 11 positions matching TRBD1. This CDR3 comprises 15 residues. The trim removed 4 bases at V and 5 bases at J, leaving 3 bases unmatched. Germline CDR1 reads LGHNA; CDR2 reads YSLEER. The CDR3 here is CASSLGTGGTGELFF. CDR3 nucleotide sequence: TGCGCCAGCAGCCTCGGGACAGGGGGGACCGGGGAGCTGTTTTTT.

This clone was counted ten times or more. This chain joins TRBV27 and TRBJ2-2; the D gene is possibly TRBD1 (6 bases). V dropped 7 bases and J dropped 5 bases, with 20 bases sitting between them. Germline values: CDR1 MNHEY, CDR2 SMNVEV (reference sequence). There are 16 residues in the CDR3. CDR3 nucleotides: TGTGCCAGCAAACTACAGGGTGGGGAAAGAACCGGGGAGCTGTTTTTT. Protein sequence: CASKLQGGERTGELFF.

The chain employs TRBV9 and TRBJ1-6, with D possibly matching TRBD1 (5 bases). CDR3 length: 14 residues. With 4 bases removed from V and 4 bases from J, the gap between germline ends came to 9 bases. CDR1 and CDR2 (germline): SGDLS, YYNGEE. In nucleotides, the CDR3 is TGTGCCAGCAGCAGACAGCCGTATAATTCACCCCTCCACTTT. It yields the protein CASSRQPYNSPLHF.